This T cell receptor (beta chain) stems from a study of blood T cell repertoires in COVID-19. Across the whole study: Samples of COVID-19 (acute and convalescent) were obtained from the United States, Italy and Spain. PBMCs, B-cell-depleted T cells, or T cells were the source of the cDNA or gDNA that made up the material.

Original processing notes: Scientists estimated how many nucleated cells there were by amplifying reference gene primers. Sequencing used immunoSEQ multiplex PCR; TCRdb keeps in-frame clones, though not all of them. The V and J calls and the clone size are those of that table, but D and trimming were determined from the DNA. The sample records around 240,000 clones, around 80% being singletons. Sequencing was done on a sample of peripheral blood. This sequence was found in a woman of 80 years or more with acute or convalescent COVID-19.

The CDR3 DNA reads TGCAGCGTCGGCACAGGGGGCGGCAATCAGCCCCAGCATTTT. It is translated as CSVGTGGGNQPQHF. This chain joins TRBV29-1 and TRBJ1-5; 9 bases fit TRBD1. Germline V gene lookup returns CDR1 SQVTM and CDR2 ANQGSEA. V lost 6 bases and J lost 2; bases outside the gene matches: 5. The CDR3 length is 14 residues.